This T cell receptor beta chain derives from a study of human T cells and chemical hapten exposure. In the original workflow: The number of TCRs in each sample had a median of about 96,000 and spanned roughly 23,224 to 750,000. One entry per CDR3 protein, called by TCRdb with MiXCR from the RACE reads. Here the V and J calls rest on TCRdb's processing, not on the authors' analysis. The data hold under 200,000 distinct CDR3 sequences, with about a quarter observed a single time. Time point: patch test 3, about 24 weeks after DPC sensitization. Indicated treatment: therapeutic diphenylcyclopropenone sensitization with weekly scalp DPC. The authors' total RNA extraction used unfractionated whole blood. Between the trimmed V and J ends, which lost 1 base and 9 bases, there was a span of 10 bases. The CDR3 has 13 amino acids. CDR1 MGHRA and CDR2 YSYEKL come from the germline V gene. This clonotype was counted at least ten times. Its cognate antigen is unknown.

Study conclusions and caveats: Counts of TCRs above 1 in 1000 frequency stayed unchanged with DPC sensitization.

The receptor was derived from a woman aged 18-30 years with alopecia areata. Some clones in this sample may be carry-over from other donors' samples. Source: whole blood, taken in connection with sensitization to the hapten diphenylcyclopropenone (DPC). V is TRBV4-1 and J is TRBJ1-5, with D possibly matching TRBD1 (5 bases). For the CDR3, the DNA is TGCGCCAGCAGCCAAGCCCGGGGGTGGCCCCAGCATTTT. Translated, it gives CASSQARGWPQHF.